A single sample gave rise to the 19 T cell receptor beta chains below, sequenced in a study of blood T cell repertoires in COVID-19. Libraries were prepared by immunoSEQ multiplex PCR; TCRdb keeps only in-frame clonotypes and omits some of them. The sample holds 100,000 to 150,000 clones, 84% seen once. Source material: peripheral blood. The receptors here all came from a woman aged 25 to 39 who had recovered from COVID-19.

This rearrangement joins TRBV3-1 (or the pseudogene TRBV3-2) to TRBJ2-1, with 11 bases that match TRBD1. J gave up 8 bases and V 3 bases, and 6 bases lay outside the gene matches. This CDR3 region has 15 residues. Germline V gene data show CDR1 as LGHDT and CDR2 as YNNKEL (reference sequence). In DNA, the CDR3 is TGTGCCAGCAGCCACCGGGACAGGGGGTTGGATGAGCAGTTCTTC. Amino acids: CASSHRDRGLDEQFF.

This clone turned up a few times. The J gene is TRBJ2-7, the V gene TRBV12-3 or TRBV12-4, with D uncertain. The V and J ends lost 2 bases and 6 bases respectively, with 11 bases between them. The length of the CDR3 is 13 residues. In nucleotides, the CDR3 is TGTGCCAGCAGTTTACATAGCCCCCTCGAGCAGTACTTC. As protein: CASSLHSPLEQYF.

The rearrangement links TRBV12-3 or TRBV12-4 to TRBJ1-1; D not resolved. The CDR3 has 11 residues. Trimming shortened V by 6 bases and J by 1 base, and 3 bases separated the two germline ends. The CDR3 DNA is TGTGCCAGCAGCGGGAACACTGAAGCTTTCTTT. As protein: CASSGNTEAFF.

CDR3 amino acids: CASSPSGGARGEQFF. CDR3 sequence (DNA): TGTGCCAGCAGCCCATCGGGAGGAGCTCGGGGTGAGCAGTTCTTC. This sequence joins TRBV7-3 and TRBJ2-1; 7 bases fit TRBD2. The junction had 13 bases not matched to a gene; V was cut back by 5 bases and J by 9 bases. This CDR3 is built from 15 residues. The germline V gene has CDR1 SGHTA and CDR2 FQGTGA.

The chain carries TRBV2 and TRBJ2-3; 8 bases fit TRBD2. This CDR3 region has 15 residues. In germline, CDR1 is SNHLY, CDR2 FYNNEI. J gave up 1 base and V 4 bases, and 4 bases lay outside the gene matches. The CDR3 DNA is TGTGCCAGCAGTGTAGAAGCGGGGGGCACAGATACGCAGTATTTT. This translates into CASSVEAGGTDTQYF.

The rearrangement joins TRBV27 to TRBJ2-5; possible D gene TRBD2, 6 bases. This CDR3 contains 17 residues. Trimming cost V 0 bases and J 5 bases, with 19 bases left between them. CDR1 and CDR2 (germline): MNHEY, SMNVEV (reference sequence). The CDR3 region has the DNA TGTGCCAGCAGTTTATCCACCCCAGCGGACTATCTGGAGACCCAGTACTTC. Translation: CASSLSTPADYLETQYF.

This clone appeared once. V gene TRBV7-8 combines with J gene TRBJ1-4, with 10 nucleotides matching TRBD1. CDR1 SGHVS and CDR2 FQNEAQ come from the germline V gene. J was trimmed by 8 bases and V by 5 bases; bases with no gene match: 14. CDR3 length equals 17 residues. Here the CDR3 reads CASSTHRDRGRGEKLFF. The CDR3 coding sequence is TGTGCCAGCAGCACCCACCGGGACAGGGGTCGTGGGGAAAAACTGTTTTTT.

In the case of this clone: Sequence at one end of the junction differs from germline and may be a read error. The chain uses TRBV7-7 and TRBJ2-5, with TRBD2 identical over 11 bases. The CDR3 has 15 amino acids. Germline V gene lookup returns CDR1 SSHAT and CDR2 FNYEAQ (reference sequence). The CDR3 sequence is CASSFTSGRFETQYF. CDR3 DNA: TGTGCTAGCAGCTTTACTAGCGGGAGATTTGAGACCCAGTACTTC.

The chain links TRBV7-2 to TRBJ2-7; 9 positions match TRBD1. Germline assignment: CDR1 SGHTA and CDR2 FQGNSA. With V trimmed by 2 bases and J by 5 bases, 7 bases remained unmatched. The CDR3 has 15 amino acids. The CDR3 protein is CASSLRNRQGDEQYF. CDR3 bases: TGTGCCAGCAGCTTACGAAATCGACAGGGGGACGAGCAGTACTTC.

V usage is TRBV5-4 and J usage is TRBJ2-7; TRBD1 might be the D (7 bases). The CDR3 is 13 amino acids. From germline, CDR1 is SGHNT and CDR2 YYREEE (reference sequence). V lost 9 bases and J lost 4, with 17 bases in between. The CDR3 loop reads CAIREGAGYEQYF. Written as DNA, the CDR3 is TGTGCCATTCGTGAGGGGGCGGGGTACGAGCAGTACTTC.

The chain carries TRBV15 and TRBJ2-3; a weak D match, TRBD2 (5 bases). V lost 1 base to trimming and J lost 1 base, with 12 bases between them. The CDR3 extends over 16 amino acids. CDR1 and CDR2 from the germline V gene are LNHNV and YYDKDF (reference sequence). The CDR3 region has the DNA TGTGCCACCAGCAGAGGCGACGGAGCGGGCACAGATACGCAGTATTTT. Protein: CATSRGDGAGTDTQYF. Full variable domain (remainder filled in from reference TRBV15 and TRBJ2-3): DAMVIQNPRYQVTQFGKPVTLSCSQTLNHNVMYWYQQKSSQAPKLLFHYYDKDFNNEADTPDNFQSRRPNTSFCFLDIRSPGLGDTAMYLCATSRGDGAGTDTQYFGPGTRLTVL.

V is TRBV7-3 and J is TRBJ2-5; 9 nucleotides agree with TRBD1. Germline trimming cut 5 bases from V and 5 bases from J; bases unmatched to any gene: 3. Germline V lookup: CDR1 SGHTA, CDR2 FQGTGA. There are 13 residues in the CDR3. CDR3 region: CASSADRGETQYF. As DNA, the CDR3 is TGTGCCAGCAGCGCGGACAGGGGCGAGACCCAGTACTTC.

On this clone: This may be a read error, as it is one base from a much larger clone. The identical CDR3 is also encoded by other nucleotide sequences in the sample. The V and J genes are TRBV5-1 and TRBJ2-1; 13 nucleotides align to TRBD2. CDR1 and CDR2 (germline): SGHRS, YFSETQ. The J segment lost 0 bases and the V segment lost 3 bases, leaving 9 bases of the junction unmatched. The CDR3 runs to 19 residues. The CDR3 region has the DNA TGCGCCAGCAGCTCCCAACTAGCGGGGGGGTCAAGCTCCTACAATGAGCAGTTCTTC. Translation gives CASSSQLAGGSSSYNEQFF.

The chain links TRBV7-8 to TRBJ2-2; tentative D call: TRBD1 (6 bases). The CDR3 has 15 residues. The ends were cut back, 6 bases at V and 2 bases at J, with 13 bases in the middle. CDR1 is SGHVS, CDR2 FQNEAQ, per germline. The CDR3 spells CASRMTGQNTGELFF. For the CDR3, the DNA is TGTGCCAGCAGGATGACAGGCCAAAACACCGGGGAGCTGTTTTTT.

This clone was counted a few times. The chain employs TRBV5-1 and TRBJ1-1; D gene ambiguous. V was trimmed by 0 bases and J by 0 bases, leaving 6 bases between them. This CDR3 comprises 14 residues. Germline V CDR1 and CDR2: SGHRS, YFSETQ. The CDR3 nucleotides read TGCGCCAGCAGCTTGGGTCTCTTGAACACTGAAGCTTTCTTT. Translated: CASSLGLLNTEAFF.

Only a few counts were recorded for this clone. This rearrangement joins TRBV6-1 to TRBJ2-7; D uncertain. The length of the CDR3 is 15 residues. Germline CDR1 MNHNS, CDR2 SASEGT. V dropped 2 bases and J dropped 0 bases, with 11 bases sitting between them. The CDR3 nucleotides are TGTGCCAGCAGTGAACAGGCGTTTGACTCCTACGAGCAGTACTTC. Its translation: CASSEQAFDSYEQYF.

In the case of this clone: The same CDR3 can be traced to other DNA sequences in this sample. This chain uses TRBV2 with TRBJ2-7, with 8 nucleotides matching TRBD1. The germline V gene has CDR1 SNHLY and CDR2 FYNNEI. CDR3 length equals 14 residues. V was pared by 2 bases and J by 4 bases, with 4 bases of the junction left unmatched. CDR3 sequence (DNA): TGTGCCAGCAGTGAACAGGGGGCGTTATACGAGCAGTACTTC. The encoded protein is CASSEQGALYEQYF.

J is TRBJ2-1 and V is TRBV6-9; D is uncertain. The CDR3 covers 17 residues. V was trimmed by 7 bases and J by 1 base, leaving 20 bases between them. The germline gives CDR1 MNHGY, CDR2 SVAAGI. In nucleotides, the CDR3 is TGTGCCAGCACAACCGCCTCCCGCGTTGGTTCCTACAATGAGCAGTTCTTC. Translated, it gives CASTTASRVGSYNEQFF.

The rearrangement joins TRBV6-5 to TRBJ2-4; unclear D gene. The CDR3 extends over 11 amino acids. V gave up 5 bases and J gave up 10 bases, with 9 bases separating them. Germline assignment: CDR1 MNHEY and CDR2 SVGAGI. CDR3 DNA: TGTGCCAGCAGTCCGAATGAGATTCAGTACTTC. Its protein is CASSPNEIQYF.